The T cell receptor (beta chain) under discussion was sequenced for a study of OX40 agonist ivuxolimab in advanced cancers. Clones were sequenced by immunoSEQ multiplex PCR, and TCRdb holds only the in-frame ones, with some missing. Counted here are 70,000 or so clones, about nine tenths occurring once; the ten biggest clones make up under 1.5%. On this clone itself: The antigen remains undetermined.

The study's findings and limits: Undetermined was the antigen specificity of the expanded peripheral T cells. There was clonal expansion of CD4+ and CD8+ blood T cells by week 6 at 0.1 to 3.0 mg/kg.

V shed 3 bases and J shed 3 bases, with 18 bases lying between them. The CDR3 covers 17 residues. CDR1 is SGHRS and CDR2 is YFSETQ in the germline V gene. Sampling of blood occurred at baseline, cycle 4 day 1, and cycle 7 day 1. The chain links TRBV5-1 to TRBJ2-2; TRBD1 might be the D (5 bases). The starting material was CD4+ or CD8+ T cells sorted from blood, obtained in a trial of the OX40 agonist ivuxolimab. The origin of this receptor is an adult with an advanced solid tumor such as melanoma, head and neck, liver or kidney cancer. DNA for the CDR3: TGCGCCAGCAGCTGGGGCACCGTAAAGATGGACACCGGGGAGCTGTTTTTT. Translating gives CASSWGTVKMDTGELFF. Full variable domain (rest looked up from reference TRBV5-1 and TRBJ2-2): KAGVTQTPRYLIKTRGQQVTLSCSPISGHRSVSWYQQTPGQGLQFLFEYFSETQRNKGNFPGRFSGRQFSNSRSEMNVSTLELGDSALYLCASSWGTVKMDTGELFFGEGSRLTVL.